Listed below are T cell receptor beta chains from one sample, sequenced in a study of cytomegalovirus exposure and HLA in healthy donors. TCRdb's copy holds only in-frame clones and misses some; the assay was immunoSEQ multiplex PCR. The table lists some 130,000 clones, over 70% of them singletons. Sequencing was done on a sample of PBMCs. The receptors here all came from a man aged 30-40 years in good health and CMV-seronegative. Each CDR3 is given with its conserved first and last residue. The order of the fields is D gene, V gene, J gene, clone size, CDR3 protein, CDR3 DNA. D genes are given only for firm matches. Expanded clones are given a class, and other clones once, few, many or no size at all.

.,TRBV29-1,TRBJ2-1,.,CSATNYNEQFF,TGCAGCGCCACTAATTACAATGAGCAGTTCTTC
.,TRBV5-6,TRBJ2-7,.,CASSFGIGGIYEQYF,TGTGCCAGCAGCTTCGGGATAGGAGGTATCTACGAGCAGTACTTC
TRBD1,TRBV9,TRBJ2-7,.,CASSAGTGRYEQYF,TGTGCCAGCAGCGCCGGGACAGGGAGGTACGAGCAGTACTTC
TRBD2,TRBV27,TRBJ2-7,.,CASSFISSGSEQYF,TGTGCCAGCAGTTTTATCTCTAGCGGGAGCGAGCAGTACTTC
TRBD1,TRBV4-2,TRBJ1-5,.,CASSLASDRGLKPQHF,TGTGCCAGCAGCCTAGCCTCGGACAGGGGGCTTAAGCCCCAGCATTTT
.,TRBV29-1,TRBJ2-7,once,CSVGQGRYEQYF,TGCAGCGTAGGGCAGGGGCGTTACGAGCAGTACTTC
.,TRBV11-2,TRBJ1-1,.,CASSSEWALPEAFF,TGTGCCAGCAGCTCGGAATGGGCATTACCCGAAGCTTTCTTT
.,TRBV2,TRBJ1-5,.,CASSTGRQPQHF,TGTGCCAGCAGTACAGGGCGTCAGCCCCAGCATTTT
.,TRBV10-1,TRBJ2-2,.,CASSEAVHTGELFF,TGCGCCAGCAGTGAGGCGGTCCACACCGGGGAGCTGTTTTTT
.,TRBV7-2,TRBJ1-2,.,CASSLEGTNNYGYTF,TGTGCCAGCAGCTTGGAGGGAACTAATAACTATGGCTACACCTTC
TRBD2,TRBV30,TRBJ2-7,.,CAWSSGLAKTYEQYF,TGTGCCTGGAGCTCCGGACTAGCAAAAACCTACGAGCAGTACTTC
.,TRBV6-9,TRBJ2-2,.,CASSYSEGGELFF,TGTGCCAGCAGTTATTCGGAGGGCGGGGAGCTGTTTTTT
.,TRBV6-1,TRBJ1-1,.,CASSGLGGNTEAFF,TGTGCCAGCAGTGGCCTAGGAGGGAACACTGAAGCTTTCTTT
.,TRBV19,TRBJ2-7,.,CASSIGEKQYF,TGTGCCAGTAGTATAGGTGAGAAGCAGTACTTC
TRBD2,TRBV7-8,TRBJ2-3,.,CASSIRAGYDTQYF,TGTGCCAGCAGCATCCGAGCGGGATACGATACGCAGTATTTT
.,TRBV21-1,TRBJ2-7,.,CASSNSTSGSQYEQYF,TGTGCCAGCAGCAACTCCACTAGCGGGAGTCAGTACGAGCAGTACTTC
.,TRBV4-3,TRBJ2-3,.,CASSHGGLNTQYF,TGCGCCAGCAGCCATGGAGGCTTAAATACGCAGTATTTT
.,TRBV5-3,TRBJ2-7,.,CARSLGYSIAEAYEQYF,TGTGCCAGAAGCTTGGGGTACAGTATAGCGGAAGCCTACGAGCAGTACTTC
TRBD2,TRBV27,TRBJ2-1,.,CASSHRSSGRWNEQFF,TGTGCCAGCAGTCACCGATCTAGCGGGAGGTGGAATGAGCAGTTCTTC
TRBD2,TRBV7-2,TRBJ2-7,.,CASSLALAGGYEQYF,TGTGCCAGCAGCTTAGCGCTAGCGGGAGGCTACGAGCAGTACTTC
.,TRBV30,TRBJ1-6,.,CAWSVGQSPSPLHF,TGTGCCTGGAGTGTGGGGCAGTCACCCTCACCCCTCCACTTT
TRBD1,TRBV14,TRBJ2-1,.,CASSQDRWQGAYNEQFF,TGTGCCAGCAGCCAAGATCGGTGGCAGGGGGCCTACAATGAGCAGTTCTTC
.,TRBV15,TRBJ1-1,.,CATSRKGVGAMNTEAFF,TGTGCCACCAGCAGAAAGGGGGTAGGAGCTATGAACACTGAAGCTTTCTTT
.,TRBV29-1,TRBJ1-2,.,CSVEGGLGGGHGYTF,TGCAGCGTTGAAGGAGGATTGGGGGGAGGTCATGGCTACACCTTC
TRBD1,TRBV29-1,TRBJ2-1,.,CSVQGDRGVFEQFF,TGCAGCGTTCAGGGGGACAGGGGGGTGTTTGAGCAGTTCTTC
TRBD1,TRBV5-1,TRBJ2-7,few,CASSSQGAGLQYF,TGCGCCAGCAGCTCCCAGGGGGCGGGCCTGCAGTACTTC
TRBD1,TRBV2,TRBJ2-5,.,CASTRTGETQYF,TGTGCCAGCACCCGGACAGGAGAGACCCAGTACTTC
TRBD2,TRBV9,TRBJ2-5,.,CASSVSLAEETQYF,TGTGCCAGCAGCGTATCTCTAGCGGAAGAGACCCAGTACTTC
.,TRBV7-8,TRBJ2-3,.,CASSAPGTDTQYF,TGTGCCAGCAGCGCCCCAGGTACAGATACGCAGTATTTT
.,TRBV5-1,TRBJ2-5,.,CASSTGTTTLTQYF,TGCGCCAGCAGTACCGGGACAACGACCCTGACCCAGTACTTC
.,TRBV7-6,TRBJ2-2,.,CASSLVRLSNTGELFF,TGTGCCAGCAGCTTAGTACGACTCTCGAACACCGGGGAGCTGTTTTTT
.,TRBV7-2,TRBJ1-5,.,CASSLGQGQPQHF,TGTGCCAGCAGCTTAGGGCAGGGACAGCCCCAGCATTTT
TRBD2,TRBV11-2,TRBJ2-1,.,CASTGSGRGYQNEQFF,TGTGCCAGCACGGGGAGCGGGAGGGGTTACCAGAATGAGCAGTTCTTC
.,TRBV10-3,TRBJ2-1,once,CAISGGGGSSYNEQFF,TGTGCCATCAGTGGGGGCGGGGGCAGCTCCTACAATGAGCAGTTCTTC
.,TRBV7-6,TRBJ2-7,.,CASSATGLYYEQYF,TGTGCCAGCAGCGCCACGGGACTTTATTACGAGCAGTACTTC
TRBD1,TRBV9,TRBJ1-5,.,CASSAGDRVSQPQHF,TGTGCCAGCAGCGCGGGTGACAGGGTTAGTCAGCCCCAGCATTTT
TRBD1,TRBV5-1,TRBJ2-7,few,CASSLNLDRVYEQYF,TGCGCCAGCAGCTTGAACCTGGACAGGGTATACGAGCAGTACTTC
.,TRBV7-9,TRBJ2-7,.,CASSFPSSYEQYF,TGTGCCAGCAGCTTCCCCAGTTCCTACGAGCAGTACTTC
TRBD2,TRBV7-8,TRBJ2-3,.,CASSSQGLAGKTDTQYF,TGTGCCAGCAGCTCCCAAGGACTAGCGGGGAAGACAGATACGCAGTATTTT
TRBD2,TRBV16,TRBJ2-7,.,CASSQRGDYEQYF,TGTGCCAGCAGCCAGCGGGGGGACTACGAGCAGTACTTC
.,TRBV6-6,TRBJ1-5,.,CASSYRSGNRAQHF,TGTGCCAGCAGTTACAGATCAGGGAATAGAGCCCAGCATTTT
TRBD2,TRBV7-6,TRBJ2-3,.,CASMDSGGSTDTQYF,TGTGCCAGCATGGACAGCGGGGGTAGCACAGATACGCAGTATTTT
.,TRBV6-5,TRBJ1-1,.,CASSYYGEAFF,TGTGCCAGCAGTTATTACGGTGAAGCTTTCTTT
.,TRBV11-2,TRBJ2-2,.,CASSRETGELFF,TGTGCCAGCAGCCGCGAAACCGGGGAGCTGTTTTTT
.,TRBV28,TRBJ2-7,once,CASSSDSHEQYF,TGTGCCAGCAGTTCAGACTCCCACGAGCAGTACTTC
.,TRBV6-5,TRBJ1-1,.,CASSYSRFPGWTEAFF,TGTGCCAGCAGTTACTCGAGGTTTCCGGGGTGGACTGAAGCTTTCTTT
.,TRBV4-1,TRBJ1-2,.,CASSPGSGDYTF,TGCGCCAGCAGCCCGGGAAGCGGGGACTACACCTTC
TRBD1,TRBV2,TRBJ1-5,.,CASSRGNQPQHF,TGTGCCAGCAGCAGGGGGAATCAGCCCCAGCATTTT
.,TRBV7-8,TRBJ2-5,.,CASSLGLETQYF,TGTGCCAGCAGCTTGGGACTCGAGACCCAGTACTTC
.,TRBV5-1,TRBJ1-1,few,CASSGPGNGEAFF,TGCGCCAGCAGTGGGCCAGGGAATGGTGAAGCTTTCTTT
.,TRBV15,TRBJ1-1,once,CATSRGASNTEAFF,TGTGCCACCAGCAGAGGGGCCTCGAACACTGAAGCTTTCTTT
TRBD2,TRBV5-1,TRBJ2-3,.,CASAWSGILVTDTQYF,TGCGCCAGCGCTTGGAGCGGGATTCTGGTCACAGATACGCAGTATTTT
.,TRBV5-4,TRBJ2-3,.,CASSKEYTDTQYF,TGTGCCAGCAGCAAGGAGTACACAGATACGCAGTATTTT